This section outlines one T cell receptor beta chain sequence together with its context. Its antigen is unidentified. This entry is derived from a study of shared clonotypes between healthy human individuals. Study-wide background: Per-donor plates numbered three CD4 naive, three CD4 memory, two CD8 naive and one CD8 memory. Study-wide results and caveats: Clonotypes not shared had lower generation probabilities than those common to all four donors. Sampling used blood alone; tissue repertoires probably differ.

Only Caucasian adults living in Nashville, Tennessee made up the donor group. V dropped 5 bases and J dropped 2 bases, with 15 bases sitting between them. Per the germline V gene, CDR1 is SGHVS and CDR2 is FQNEAQ. The CDR3 is 15 amino acids. Libraries were prepared by immunoSEQ multiplex PCR; TCRdb keeps only in-frame clonotypes and omits some of them. Of roughly 1,000,000 clones listed, 78% were seen once; the top ten hold around 0.6%. This receptor was identified in a man younger than 35 in good health. Some clones in this sample may be carry-over from other donors' samples. Sequenced input: memory CD4+ T cells from PBMCs. Documented subset: CD45RA-negative fraction. The gene calls are TRBV7-8 and TRBJ1-2, with D hard to call. CDR3 protein: CASSPWQPDNYGYTF. In DNA, the CDR3 is TGTGCCAGCAGCCCGTGGCAGCCTGACAACTATGGCTACACCTTC.